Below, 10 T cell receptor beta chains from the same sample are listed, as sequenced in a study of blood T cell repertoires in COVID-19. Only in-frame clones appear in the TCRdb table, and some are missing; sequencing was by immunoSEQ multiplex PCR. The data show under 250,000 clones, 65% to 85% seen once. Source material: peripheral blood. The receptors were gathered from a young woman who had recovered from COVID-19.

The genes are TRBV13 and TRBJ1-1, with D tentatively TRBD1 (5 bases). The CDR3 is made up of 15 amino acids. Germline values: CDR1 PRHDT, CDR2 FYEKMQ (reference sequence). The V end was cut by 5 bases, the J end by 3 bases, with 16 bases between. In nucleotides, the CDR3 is TGTGCCAGCAGCCCTCGCAGAAGGGGTCACACTGAAGCTTTCTTT. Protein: CASSPRRRGHTEAFF. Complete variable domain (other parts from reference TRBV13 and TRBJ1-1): AAGVIQSPRHLIKEKRETATLKCYPIPRHDTVYWYQQGPGQDPQFLISFYEKMQSDKGSIPDRFSAQQFSDYHSELNMSSLELGDSALYFCASSPRRRGHTEAFFGQGTRLTVV.

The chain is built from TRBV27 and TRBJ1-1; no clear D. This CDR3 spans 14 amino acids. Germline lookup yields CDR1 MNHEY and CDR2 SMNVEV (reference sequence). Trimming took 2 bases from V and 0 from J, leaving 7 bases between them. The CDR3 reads CASSLNGLNTEAFF. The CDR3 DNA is TGTGCCAGCAGTTTAAACGGGTTGAACACTGAAGCTTTCTTT.

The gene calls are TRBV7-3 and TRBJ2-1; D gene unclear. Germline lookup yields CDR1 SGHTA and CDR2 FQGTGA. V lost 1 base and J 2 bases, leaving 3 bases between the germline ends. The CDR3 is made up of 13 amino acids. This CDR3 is CASSLSAYNEQFF. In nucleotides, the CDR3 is TGTGCCAGCAGCTTAAGCGCCTACAATGAGCAGTTCTTC.

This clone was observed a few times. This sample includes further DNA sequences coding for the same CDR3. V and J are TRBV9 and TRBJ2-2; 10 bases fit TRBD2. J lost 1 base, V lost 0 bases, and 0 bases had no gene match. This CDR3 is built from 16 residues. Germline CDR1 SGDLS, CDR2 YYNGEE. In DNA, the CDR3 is TGTGCCAGCAGCGTAGGGACTAGCGGGAACACCGGGGAGCTGTTTTTT. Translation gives CASSVGTSGNTGELFF.

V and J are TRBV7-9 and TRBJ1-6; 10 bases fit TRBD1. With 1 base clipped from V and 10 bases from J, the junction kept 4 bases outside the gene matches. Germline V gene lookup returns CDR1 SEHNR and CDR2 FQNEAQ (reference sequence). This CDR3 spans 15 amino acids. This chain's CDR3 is CASSLGGTGDSPLHF. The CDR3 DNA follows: TGTGCCAGCAGCTTAGGGGGGACAGGGGACTCACCCCTCCACTTT.

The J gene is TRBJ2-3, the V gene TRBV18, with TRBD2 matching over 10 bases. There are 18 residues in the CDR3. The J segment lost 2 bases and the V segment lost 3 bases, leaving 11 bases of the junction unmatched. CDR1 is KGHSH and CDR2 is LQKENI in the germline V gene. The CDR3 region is CASSPSIASGSNTDTQYF. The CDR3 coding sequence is TGTGCCAGCTCACCTAGTATTGCTAGCGGGAGCAACACAGATACGCAGTATTTT. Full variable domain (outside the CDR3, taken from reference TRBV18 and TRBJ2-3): NAGVMQNPRHLVRRRGQEARLRCSPMKGHSHVYWYRQLPEEGLKFMVYLQKENIIDESGMPKERFSAEFPKEGPSILRIQQVVRGDSAAYFCASSPSIASGSNTDTQYFGPGTRLTVL.

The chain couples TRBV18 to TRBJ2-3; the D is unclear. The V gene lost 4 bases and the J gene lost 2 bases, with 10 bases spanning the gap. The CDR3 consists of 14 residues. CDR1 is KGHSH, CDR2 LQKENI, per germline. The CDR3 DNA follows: TGTGCCAGCTCACTCGCGAGAAACACAGATACGCAGTATTTT. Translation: CASSLARNTDTQYF.

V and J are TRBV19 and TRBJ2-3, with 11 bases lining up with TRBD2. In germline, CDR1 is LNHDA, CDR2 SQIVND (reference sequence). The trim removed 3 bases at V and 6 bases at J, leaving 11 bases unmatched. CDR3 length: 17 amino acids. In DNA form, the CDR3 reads TGTGCCAGTAGTATGGGACTTAGCGGGGGGGGTAGGGATACGCAGTATTTT. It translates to CASSMGLSGGGRDTQYF.

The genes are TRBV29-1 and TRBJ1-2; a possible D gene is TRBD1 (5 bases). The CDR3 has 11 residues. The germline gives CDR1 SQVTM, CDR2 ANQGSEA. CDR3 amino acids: CRRGIPYGYTF. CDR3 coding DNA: TGCAGAAGGGGCATTCCCTATGGCTACACCTTC.

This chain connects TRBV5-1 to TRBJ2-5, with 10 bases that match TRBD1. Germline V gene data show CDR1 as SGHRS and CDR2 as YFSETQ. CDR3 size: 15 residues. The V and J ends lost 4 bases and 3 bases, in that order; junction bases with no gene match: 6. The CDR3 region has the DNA TGCGCCAGCAGCCGAACCGGGACAGGGGAAGAGACCCAGTACTTC. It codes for CASSRTGTGEETQYF.